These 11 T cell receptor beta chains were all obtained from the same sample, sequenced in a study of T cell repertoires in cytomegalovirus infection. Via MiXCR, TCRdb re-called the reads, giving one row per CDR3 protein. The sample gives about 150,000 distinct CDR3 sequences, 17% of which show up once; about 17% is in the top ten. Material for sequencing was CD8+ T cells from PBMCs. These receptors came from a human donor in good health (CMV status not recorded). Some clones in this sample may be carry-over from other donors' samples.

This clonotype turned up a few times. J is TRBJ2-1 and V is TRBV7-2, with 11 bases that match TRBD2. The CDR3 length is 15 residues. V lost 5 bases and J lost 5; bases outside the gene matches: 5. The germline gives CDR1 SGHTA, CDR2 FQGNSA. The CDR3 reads CASSETSGSHNEQFF. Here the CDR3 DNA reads TGTGCCAGCAGCGAAACTAGCGGGAGTCACAATGAGCAGTTCTTC.

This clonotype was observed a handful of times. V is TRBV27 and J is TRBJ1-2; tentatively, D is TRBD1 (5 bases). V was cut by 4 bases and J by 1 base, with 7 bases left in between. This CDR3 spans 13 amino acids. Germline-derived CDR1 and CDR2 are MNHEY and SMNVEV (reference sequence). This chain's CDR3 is CASSSTVNYGYTF. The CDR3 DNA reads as TGTGCCAGCAGTTCGACAGTTAACTATGGCTACACCTTC.

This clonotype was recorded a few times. The CDR3 reads CASSQGRTSWGEQFF. The CDR3 DNA follows: TGTGCCAGCAGCCAGGGTCGGACATCTTGGGGTGAGCAGTTCTTC. The chain recombines TRBV3-1 with TRBJ2-1; perhaps TRBD1 as D (5 bases). Trimming cost V 3 bases and J 9 bases, with 18 bases left between them. Germline CDR1 LGHDT, CDR2 YNNKEL (reference sequence). This CDR3 is built from 15 residues.

CDR3 in DNA: TGTGCCAGCAGCCAGACAGGGGGTTTTGAAAAACTGTTTTTT. This gives the protein CASSQTGGFEKLFF. The chain joins TRBV7-2 to TRBJ1-4; 9 bases are shared with TRBD1. Per germline, CDR1 SGHTA and CDR2 FQGNSA. CDR3 size: 14 residues. Trimming removed 5 bases from V and 7 bases from J; junction bases left unmatched: 5.

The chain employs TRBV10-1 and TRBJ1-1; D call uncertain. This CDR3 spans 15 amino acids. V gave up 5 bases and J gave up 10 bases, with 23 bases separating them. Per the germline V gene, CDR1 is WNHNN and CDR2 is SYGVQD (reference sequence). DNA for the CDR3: TGCGCCAGCAGTCCGGGCCTGGACCCTTCATTTGGAGCTTTCTTT. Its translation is CASSPGLDPSFGAFF.

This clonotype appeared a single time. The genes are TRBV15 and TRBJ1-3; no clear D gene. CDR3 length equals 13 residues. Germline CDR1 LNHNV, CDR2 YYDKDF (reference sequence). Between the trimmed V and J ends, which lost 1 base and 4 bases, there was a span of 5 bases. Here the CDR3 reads CATSRVEGNTIYF. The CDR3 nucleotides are TGTGCCACCAGCAGAGTTGAGGGAAACACCATATATTTT.

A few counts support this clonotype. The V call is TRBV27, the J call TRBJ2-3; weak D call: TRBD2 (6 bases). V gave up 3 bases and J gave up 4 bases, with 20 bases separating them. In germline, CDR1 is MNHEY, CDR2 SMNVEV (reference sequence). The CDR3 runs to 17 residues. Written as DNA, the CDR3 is TGTGCCAGCAGTTTCCGGGGACTCCCAAACGGTGCAGATACGCAGTATTTT. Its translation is CASSFRGLPNGADTQYF.

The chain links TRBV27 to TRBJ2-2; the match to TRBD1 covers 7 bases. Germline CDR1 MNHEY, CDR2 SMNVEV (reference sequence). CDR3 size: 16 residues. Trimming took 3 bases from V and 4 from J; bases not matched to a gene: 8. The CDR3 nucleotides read TGTGCCAGCAGTTTTAAGGGGACAGTTCTCACCGGGGAGCTGTTTTTT. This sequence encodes CASSFKGTVLTGELFF.

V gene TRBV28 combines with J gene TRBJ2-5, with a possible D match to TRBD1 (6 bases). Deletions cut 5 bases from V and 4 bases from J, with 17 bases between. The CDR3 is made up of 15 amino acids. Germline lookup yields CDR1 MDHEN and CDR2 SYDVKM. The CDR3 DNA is TGTGCCAGCAGTCCGCTAAGGGACAAGCGAGAGACCCAGTACTTC. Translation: CASSPLRDKRETQYF.

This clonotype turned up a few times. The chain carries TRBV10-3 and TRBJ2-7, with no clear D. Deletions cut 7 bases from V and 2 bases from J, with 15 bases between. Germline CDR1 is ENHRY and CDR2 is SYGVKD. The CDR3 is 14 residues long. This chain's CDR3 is CAIKRTQTTYEQYF. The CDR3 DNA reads TGTGCCATCAAACGGACCCAAACGACCTACGAGCAGTACTTC.

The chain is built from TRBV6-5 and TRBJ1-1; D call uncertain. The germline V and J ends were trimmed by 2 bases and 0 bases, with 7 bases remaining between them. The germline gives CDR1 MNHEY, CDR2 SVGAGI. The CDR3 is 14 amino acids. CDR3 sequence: CASSYTGLNTEAFF. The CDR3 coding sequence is TGTGCCAGCAGTTACACGGGATTGAACACTGAAGCTTTCTTT.